This T cell receptor beta chain was sequenced for a study of blood T cell repertoires in COVID-19. Methods used by the authors: Nucleated cell number was recorded as an estimate derived from reference gene primer amplification. TCRdb's table, derived via immunoSEQ multiplex PCR, lists solely in-frame clones and lacks some. The DNA was the basis for D and trimming; V, J and clone size are from that table. The sample yields about 71,000 clones, about nine tenths seen once. Per germline, CDR1 SGHTA and CDR2 FQGNSA. Trimming stripped 4 bases from V and 1 base from J, with 16 bases between. The CDR3 contains 16 residues.

The chain has TRBV7-2 and TRBJ1-1; D call uncertain. The TCR comes from a woman younger than 35 with acute or convalescent COVID-19. The sequenced material came from peripheral blood. The CDR3 protein is CASSSSPLAGNTEAFF. CDR3 nucleotides: TGTGCCAGCAGCTCTTCCCCCCTGGCAGGGAACACTGAAGCTTTCTTT.